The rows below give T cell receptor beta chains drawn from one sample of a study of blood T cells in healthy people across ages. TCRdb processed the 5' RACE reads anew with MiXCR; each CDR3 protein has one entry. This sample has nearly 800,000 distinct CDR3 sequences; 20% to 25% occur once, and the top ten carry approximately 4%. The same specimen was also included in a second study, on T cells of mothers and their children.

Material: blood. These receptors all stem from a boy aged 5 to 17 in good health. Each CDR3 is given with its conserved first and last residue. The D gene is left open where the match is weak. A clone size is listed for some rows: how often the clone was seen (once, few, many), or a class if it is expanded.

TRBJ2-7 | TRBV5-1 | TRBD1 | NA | CASSSDREGGEQYF | TGCGCCAGCAGCTCCGACAGGGAAGGAGGCGAGCAGTACTTC
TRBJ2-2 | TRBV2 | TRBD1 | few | CASGDRGYTGELFF | TGTGCCAGCGGCGACAGGGGGTATACCGGGGAGCTGTTTTTT
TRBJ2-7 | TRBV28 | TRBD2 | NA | CALGGGVQQYF | TGTGCCCTCGGTGGGGGGGTCCAACAGTACTTC
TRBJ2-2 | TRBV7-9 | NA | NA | CASSTRDFNTGELFF | TGTGCCAGCAGCACCCGGGACTTCAACACCGGGGAGCTGTTTTTT
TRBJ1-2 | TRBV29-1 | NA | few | CSVEVWRGYGYTF | TGCAGCGTTGAGGTTTGGCGGGGCTATGGCTACACCTTC
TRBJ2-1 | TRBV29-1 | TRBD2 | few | CSVVAGNHNEQFF | TGCAGCGTTGTAGCGGGGAACCACAATGAGCAGTTCTTC
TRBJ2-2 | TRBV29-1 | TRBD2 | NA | CSVEGGGLAPNTGELFF | TGCAGCGTTGAGGGGGGGGGATTAGCCCCGAACACCGGGGAGCTGTTTTTT
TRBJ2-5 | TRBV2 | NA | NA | CASSEAPGAGGTQYF | TGTGCCAGCAGTGAAGCGCCGGGGGCCGGGGGGACCCAGTACTTC
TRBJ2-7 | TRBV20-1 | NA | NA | CSARDRSGRRAQGTYF | TGCAGTGCTAGAGATCGTTCAGGGCGTAGGGCCCAGGGGACGTACTTC
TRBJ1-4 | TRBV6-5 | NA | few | CASSYSGGTNEKLFF | TGTGCCAGCAGTTACTCCGGGGGGACTAATGAAAAACTGTTTTTT
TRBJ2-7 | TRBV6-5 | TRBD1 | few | CASKLSTGGEQYF | TGTGCCAGCAAACTATCTACAGGGGGCGAGCAGTACTTC
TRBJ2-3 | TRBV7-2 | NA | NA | CASSLDNGLSTDTQYF | TGTGCCAGCAGCTTAGATAACGGGCTTAGCACAGATACGCAGTATTTT
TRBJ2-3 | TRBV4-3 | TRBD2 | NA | CASSHSGGKVDTQYF | TGCGCCAGCAGCCACAGCGGGGGTAAAGTAGATACGCAGTATTTT
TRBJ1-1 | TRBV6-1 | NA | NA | CASTRKWGNTEAFF | TGTGCCAGCACCCGGAAGTGGGGAAACACTGAAGCTTTCTTT
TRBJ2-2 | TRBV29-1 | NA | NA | CSVEDKAGGARSGSCFF | NA
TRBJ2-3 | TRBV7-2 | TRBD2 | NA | CASSLRGLAGDTQYF | TGTGCCAGCAGCCTACGTGGACTAGCGGGAGATACGCAGTATTTT
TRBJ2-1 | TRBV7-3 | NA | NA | CASSLGFLTEQFF | TGTGCCAGCAGCTTAGGCTTCCTCACTGAGCAGTTCTTC
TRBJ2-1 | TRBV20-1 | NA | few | CSARDGKKSSYNEQFF | TGCAGTGCTAGAGATGGAAAGAAGAGCTCCTACAATGAGCAGTTCTTC
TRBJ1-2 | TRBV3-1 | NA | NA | CASSPLGPNYGYTF | TGTGCCAGCAGCCCTTTGGGGCCTAACTATGGCTACACCTTC
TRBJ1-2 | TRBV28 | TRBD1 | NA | CASSFLGQGGYGYTF | TGTGCCAGCAGTTTCCTTGGACAGGGAGGTTATGGCTACACCTTC
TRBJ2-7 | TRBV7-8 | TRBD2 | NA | CASSLIAGPYEQYF | TGTGCCAGCAGCTTAATAGCGGGCCCCTACGAGCAGTACTTC
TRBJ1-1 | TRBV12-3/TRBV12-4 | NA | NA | CASSWAGQNTEAFF | TGTGCCAGCAGTTGGGCCGGCCAGAACACTGAAGCTTTCTTT
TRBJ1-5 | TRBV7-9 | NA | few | CASSSQGINQPQHF | TGTGCCAGCAGCTCTCAGGGGATCAATCAGCCCCAGCATTTT
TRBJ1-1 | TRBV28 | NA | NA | CASSLDRASPNTEAFF | TGTGCCAGCAGTCTCGACCGGGCCTCACCGAACACTGAAGCTTTCTTT
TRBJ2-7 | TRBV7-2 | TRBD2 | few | CASSPGLAEVYEQYF | TGTGCCAGCAGCCCAGGACTAGCGGAAGTTTACGAGCAGTACTTC
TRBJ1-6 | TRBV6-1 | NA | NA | CASSETAYNSPLHF | TGTGCCAGCAGTGAAACAGCATATAATTCACCCCTCCACTTT
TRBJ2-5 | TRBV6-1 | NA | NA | CASTENRGTQYF | TGTGCCAGCACCGAAAACCGGGGGACCCAGTACTTC
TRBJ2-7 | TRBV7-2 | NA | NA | CASSLGLDPHYEQYF | TGTGCCAGCAGCTTAGGACTAGACCCCCACTACGAGCAGTACTTC
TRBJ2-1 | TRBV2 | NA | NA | CASSETGAASDEQFF | TGTGCCAGCAGTGAAACGGGAGCGGCATCGGATGAGCAGTTCTTC
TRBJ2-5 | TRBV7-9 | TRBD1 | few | CASSPGQGDLETQYF | TGTGCCAGCAGCCCAGGACAGGGTGATTTGGAGACCCAGTACTTC
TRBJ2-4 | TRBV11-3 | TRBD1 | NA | CASSTDRGGIQYF | TGTGCCAGCAGCACAGACAGGGGTGGCATTCAGTACTTC
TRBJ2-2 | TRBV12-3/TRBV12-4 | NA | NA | CASSFSTGSTGELFF | TGTGCCAGCAGTTTTTCTACAGGGAGTACCGGGGAGCTGTTTTTT
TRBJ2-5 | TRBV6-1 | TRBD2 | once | CASSVPSGSTPQETQYF | TGTGCCAGCAGTGTCCCCAGCGGGAGTACCCCACAAGAGACCCAGTACTTC
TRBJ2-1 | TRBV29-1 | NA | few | CSVVAQYNEQFF | TGCAGCGTTGTGGCACAGTACAATGAGCAGTTCTTC
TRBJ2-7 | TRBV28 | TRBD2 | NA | CASSAGTSGISYEQYF | TGTGCCAGCAGTGCCGGGACTAGCGGGATCTCCTACGAGCAGTACTTC
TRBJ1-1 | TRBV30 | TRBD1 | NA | CAWRGRGDTEAFF | TGTGCCTGGCGGGGCAGGGGGGACACTGAAGCTTTCTTT
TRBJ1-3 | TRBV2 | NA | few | CGAMVGNTIYF | TGTGGAGCAATGGTTGGAAACACCATATATTTT
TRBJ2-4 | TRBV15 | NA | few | CATSRDSGVIAKNIQYF | TGTGCCACCAGCAGAGATTCCGGCGTAATAGCCAAAAACATTCAGTACTTC
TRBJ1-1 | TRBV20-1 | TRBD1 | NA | CSAPGGGAEAFF | TGCAGTGCCCCGGGAGGGGGCGCTGAAGCTTTCTTT
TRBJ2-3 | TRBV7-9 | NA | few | CASSREDTDTQYF | TGTGCCAGCAGTCGCGAGGACACAGATACGCAGTATTTT
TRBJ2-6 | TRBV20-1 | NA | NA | CSARDPVRAGLSGANVLTF | TGCAGTGCTAGAGATCCGGTCAGGGCAGGGTTATCTGGGGCCAACGTCCTGACTTTC
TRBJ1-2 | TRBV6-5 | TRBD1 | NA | CASSYGDSSVANYGYTF | TGTGCCAGCAGTTACGGGGACAGTTCCGTAGCTAACTATGGCTACACCTTC
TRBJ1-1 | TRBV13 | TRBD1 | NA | CASSFGQGALRTEAFF | TGTGCCAGCAGCTTCGGACAGGGGGCGCTTAGGACTGAAGCTTTCTTT
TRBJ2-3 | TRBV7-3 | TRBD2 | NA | CASSLTGTSGGALDTQYF | TGTGCCAGCAGCTTGACCGGGACTAGCGGGGGGGCCCTAGATACGCAGTATTTT
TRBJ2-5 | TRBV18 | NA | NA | CASSLQDTGETQYF | TGTGCCAGCTCACTCCAGGACACGGGAGAGACCCAGTACTTC
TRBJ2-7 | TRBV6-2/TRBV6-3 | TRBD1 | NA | CASSYGTGGVYEQYF | TGTGCCAGCAGTTACGGGACAGGGGGCGTATACGAGCAGTACTTC
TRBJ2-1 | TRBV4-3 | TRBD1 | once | CASSQDTGQGSEQFF | TGCGCCAGCAGCCAAGATACGGGACAGGGCAGTGAGCAGTTCTTC
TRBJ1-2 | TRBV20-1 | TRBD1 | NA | CSAPKGASGYTF | TGCAGTGCCCCGAAGGGGGCGAGTGGCTACACCTTC
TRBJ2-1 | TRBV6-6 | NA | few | CASNERTILGGEQFF | TGTGCCAGCAACGAGAGGACGATCCTTGGTGGTGAGCAGTTCTTC
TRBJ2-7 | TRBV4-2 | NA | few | CASSQEYNTAVSYEQYF | TGTGCCAGCAGCCAAGAGTATAACACGGCCGTCTCCTACGAGCAGTACTTC
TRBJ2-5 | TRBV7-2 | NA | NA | CASRQGPGGPIGETQYF | TGTGCCAGCAGACAAGGCCCCGGCGGGCCCATCGGAGAGACCCAGTACTTC